Reported below is one T cell receptor beta chain. Its antigen has not been determined. There are no base qualities to consult, and no much larger clone falls within one base. Separate from the approximately 670-subject first cohort, the validation cohort of 90 to 150 subjects was the group to which the donors belonged. The data are from a study of cytomegalovirus exposure and HLA in healthy donors (dated by TCRdb to 2016 to 2017). About the study as a whole: According to a later analysis, one platform produced both the 120 validation repertoires and the 730 or so repertoires of the first cohort. Besides the first cohort of around 700 subjects, a separate validation cohort made up of 120 different subjects was used. The study combined high-throughput TCR immunosequencing, statistical association of individual TCRs with disease status, and machine learning to predict cytomegalovirus infection status. The study aimed to test whether signatures of past pathogen exposure could be identified by cataloging public T cell receptors.

The investigation overall reported the following: A later analysis found that TCRs clustered in the first cohort also tended to co-occur in the 110 or so validation repertoires, with 90% to 95% of cluster scores above 0. In vitro tests confirmed that a few of the cytomegalovirus-associated TCR beta chains recognize cytomegalovirus antigens. The classifier was reported to diagnose cytomegalovirus status with high specificity and sensitivity in both the original and validation cohorts. All 120 or so repertoires were used to score co-occurrence in the validation cohort in a later analysis, because that analysis had no HLA typing for the cohort. The authors suggested that the approach could potentially be generalized to other disease states and immunological phenotypes. The study listed 150 to 200 TCR beta chains as associated with cytomegalovirus. Across donors, most TCR sequences were observed very rarely, whereas some public TCRs were present in many individuals.

The CDR3 runs 15 residues from the cysteine to the phenylalanine. Just the 45-base CDR3 DNA is kept, in frame starting at base 1. Clipping removes 1 base from V and 3 bases from J, with 2 as the unmatched junction base count. The germline V gene (reference sequence) gives CDR1 as LNHDA and CDR2 as SQIVND. The library was built by means of the immunoSEQ multiplex PCR assay. The paper's processing steps were these. A statistical classification framework was developed to diagnose cytomegalovirus status using the catalog of TCR beta chain sequences. Entries here come from immuneACCESS through TCRdb and include only in-frame sequences with V and J called. Some clones fail to appear in such tables; in the studies checked, an unresolved V gene covers under half of the shortfall, and the cause of the remainder is unknown. Clonal size and the V and J genes are those of that table, whereas D and trimming came from the DNA. The sample profile shows 150,000 to 200,000 clones; 85% of them were found once. The top ten hold roughly 15% of the sample.

The chain joins TRBV19 to TRBJ2-1; TRBD2 agrees with 8 junctional bases. The sequence came from a young man in good health and CMV-seropositive. The sample taken for sequencing was PBMCs. The CDR3 reads CASSIGGLGYNEQFF. The sequenced DNA: TGTGCCAGTAGTATAGGGGGACTAGGCTACAATGAGCAGTTCTTC.